This is a list of T cell receptor beta chains from one sample in a study of a mutant IDH1 vaccine in newly diagnosed glioma. Their antigen targets remain unknown. TCRdb keeps only in-frame clones here, not all; method: immunoSEQ multiplex PCR. The sample yields tens of thousands of clones, 60% to 80% seen once. The sequences come from PBMCs, collected from a glioma patient whose treatment included an IDH1 peptide vaccine. The origin of the receptors is a woman between 18 and 30 years old with glioma. The conserved cysteine and the conserved F or W are not part of the CDR3 here.

>TRBV15|11|TRBJ1-1
ATSRADRNEAF
>TRBV7-9|13|TRBJ2-7
ASSHVGRYSYEQY
>TRBV19|12|TRBJ1-1
ASSISSTSGLAF
>TRBV19|16|TRBJ2-3
ASTDRLDRAGSTDTQY
>TRBV6-5|10|TRBJ1-2
ASSLQGGYQT
>TRBV19|14|TRBJ1-6
ASSIGSVILGSPLH
>TRBV5-6|14|TRBJ2-3
ASSSVGTVLTDTQY
>TRBV6-1|13|TRBJ2-3
ASRVGGASTDTQY
>TRBV7-8|13|TRBJ1-1
ASSERTLGNTEAF
>TRBV29-1|12|TRBJ1-2
SVERQGIINGYT
>TRBV18|12|TRBJ1-1
ASSPNVGQSEAF
>TRBV7-6|13|TRBJ2-3
ASSLGQGHTDTQY
>TRBV5-1|12|TRBJ2-7
ASSGGAATYEQY
>TRBV6-1|14|TRBJ1-5
ASSQDFGLSNQPQH
>TRBV7-6|14|TRBJ2-3
ASSFQSGGRTDTQY
>TRBV5-1|14|TRBJ1-4
ASSFGGGHSNEKLF
>TRBV19|12|TRBJ1-1
ASSIGQGATEAF
>TRBV4-3|17|TRBJ2-1
ASSQDLSTSGRVANEQF
>TRBV7-2|11|TRBJ2-5
ASNKGAGETQY
>TRBV7-8|14|TRBJ1-2
ASSSLGTGIIYGYT
>TRBV2|12|TRBJ2-1
ASLSGRAYNEQF
>TRBV29-1|10|TRBJ1-1
SVSQGSAEAF
>TRBV4-1|14|TRBJ2-2
ASSHFIRDDTGELF
>TRBV6-4|12|TRBJ1-5
ASSDSGENQPQH
>TRBV20-1|9|TRBJ2-7
SALLGYEQY
>TRBV5-6|14|TRBJ2-1
ASSLLGGYSYNEQF
>TRBV27|12|TRBJ1-4
ASKSEPGTRILF
>TRBV9|13|TRBJ1-5
ASSPTGGIDQPQH
>TRBV4-3|14|TRBJ1-2
ASSPAVEGANYGYT
>TRBV6-6|11|TRBJ1-2
ASSLSGKHGYT
>TRBV11-2|13|TRBJ2-7
ASSFLGQALDEQY
>TRBV29-1|11|TRBJ2-4
SVEDRVANIQY
>TRBV11-3|15|TRBJ2-2
ASSSRGGVANTGELF
>TRBV6-5|11|TRBJ2-7
ASSQQGLYEQY
>TRBV14|19|TRBJ1-1
ASPNLPSNREQGRKNTEAF
>TRBV6-4|11|TRBJ2-7
ASPPPGTYEQY
>TRBV7-8|12|TRBJ1-5
ASSLEGASPPQH
>TRBV29-1|12|TRBJ1-1
SVKTGGFGTEAF
>TRBV7-9|17|TRBJ2-2
ASSISGLAGGSNTGELF
>TRBV6-1|12|TRBJ1-1
ASSGQGALTEAF
>TRBV18|13|TRBJ2-1
ASSPADRVGNEQF
>TRBV4-3|12|TRBJ2-7
ASSQGLAGGEQY
>TRBV6-5|10|TRBJ1-1
ASSSETGMAF
>TRBV5-8|13|TRBJ2-7
ASSLSSDRGREQY